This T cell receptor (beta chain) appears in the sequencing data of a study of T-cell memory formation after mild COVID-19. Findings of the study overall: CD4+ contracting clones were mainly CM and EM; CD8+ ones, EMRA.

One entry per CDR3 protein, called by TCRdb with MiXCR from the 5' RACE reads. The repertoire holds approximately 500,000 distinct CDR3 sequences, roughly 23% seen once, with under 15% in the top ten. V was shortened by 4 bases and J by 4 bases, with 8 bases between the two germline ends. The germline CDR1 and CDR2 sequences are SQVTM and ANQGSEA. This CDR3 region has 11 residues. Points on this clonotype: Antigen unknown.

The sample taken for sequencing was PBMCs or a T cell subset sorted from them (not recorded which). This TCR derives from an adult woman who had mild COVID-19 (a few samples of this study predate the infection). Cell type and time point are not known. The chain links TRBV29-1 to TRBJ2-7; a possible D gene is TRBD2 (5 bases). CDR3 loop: CSVGSGYEQYF. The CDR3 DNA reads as TGCAGCGTTGGTTCGGGGTACGAGCAGTACTTC.